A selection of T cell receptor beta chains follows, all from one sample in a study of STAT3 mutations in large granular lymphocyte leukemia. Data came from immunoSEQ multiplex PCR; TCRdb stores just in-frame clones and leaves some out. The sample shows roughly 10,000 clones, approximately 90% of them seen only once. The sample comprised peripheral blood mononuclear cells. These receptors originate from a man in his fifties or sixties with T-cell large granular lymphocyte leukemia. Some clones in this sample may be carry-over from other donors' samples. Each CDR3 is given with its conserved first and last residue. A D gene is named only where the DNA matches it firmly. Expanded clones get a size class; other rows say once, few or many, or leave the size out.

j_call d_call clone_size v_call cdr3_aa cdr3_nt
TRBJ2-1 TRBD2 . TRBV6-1 CASSLLAGGYNEQFF TGTGCCAGCAGTTTGCTAGCGGGAGGGTACAATGAGCAGTTCTTC
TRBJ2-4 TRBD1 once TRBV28 CASSSQGVAKNIQYF TGTGCCAGCAGTTCGCAGGGGGTAGCCAAAAACATTCAGTACTTC
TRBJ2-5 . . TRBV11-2 CASSFLETQYF TGTGCCAGCAGCTTTCTCGAGACCCAGTACTTC
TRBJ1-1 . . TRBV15 CATSRLGGRTEAFF TGTGCCACCAGCAGGTTGGGGGGAAGGACTGAAGCTTTCTTT
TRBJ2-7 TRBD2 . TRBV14 CASSPLAGAHEQYF TGTGCCAGCAGCCCACTAGCGGGAGCCCACGAGCAGTACTTC
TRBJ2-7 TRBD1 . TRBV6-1 CASSDLGGRNEQYF TGTGCCAGCAGTGATTTAGGGGGCCGGAACGAGCAGTACTTC
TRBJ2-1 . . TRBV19 CATSPRGYNEQFF TGTGCCACGAGTCCCCGGGGATACAATGAGCAGTTCTTC
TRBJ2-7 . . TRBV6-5 CASSYSWDLKFYEQYF TGTGCCAGCAGTTACTCATGGGACCTCAAATTCTACGAGCAGTACTTC
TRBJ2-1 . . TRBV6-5 CASSIGDNEQFF TGTGCCAGCTCCATCGGGGACAATGAGCAGTTCTTC
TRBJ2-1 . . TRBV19 CASSTWTASVFF TGTGCCAGTAGTACCTGGACAGCATCGGTGTTCTTC
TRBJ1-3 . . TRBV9 CASSGRPSSGNTIYF TGTGCCAGCAGCGGGAGACCCAGCTCTGGAAACACCATATATTTT
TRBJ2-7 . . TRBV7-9 CASSSLYEQYF TGTGCCAGCAGCAGTCTCTACGAGCAGTACTTC
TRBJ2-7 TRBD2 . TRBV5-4 CASSLEGLAGREQYF TGTGCCAGCAGCTTGGAGGGACTAGCGGGGAGGGAGCAGTACTTC
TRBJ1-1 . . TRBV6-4 CASSESQQTEAFF TGTGCCAGCAGTGAGAGTCAACAGACTGAAGCTTTCTTT
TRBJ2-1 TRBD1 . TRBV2 CASSATGGSYNEQFF TGTGCCAGCAGCGCCACAGGGGGATCCTACAATGAGCAGTTCTTC
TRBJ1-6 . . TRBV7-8 CASSLVSVGRGRSSYNSPLHF TGTGCCAGCAGCTTAGTTTCGGTGGGTCGGGGACGTAGTTCCTATAATTCACCCCTCCACTTT
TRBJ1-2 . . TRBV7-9 CASSGLRDTKVGGYTF TGTGCCAGCAGCGGACTCCGGGACACTAAAGTGGGGGGCTACACCTTC
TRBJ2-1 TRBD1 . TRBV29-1 CSFGDRPYNEQFF TGCAGTTTTGGGGACAGACCCTACAATGAGCAGTTCTTC
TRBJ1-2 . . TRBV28 CASINPTRGYTF TGTGCCAGCATTAACCCTACACGTGGCTACACCTTC
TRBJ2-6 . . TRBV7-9 CASSPGTLTHSGANVLTF TGTGCCAGCAGCCCCGGGACACTCACTCACTCTGGGGCCAACGTCCTGACTTTC
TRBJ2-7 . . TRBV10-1 CASSSSGRHEQYF TGCGCCAGCAGCAGTAGCGGCCGCCACGAGCAGTACTTC
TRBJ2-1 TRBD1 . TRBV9 CASSGTGGEGNEQFF TGTGCCAGCAGCGGGACAGGGGGCGAGGGCAATGAGCAGTTCTTC
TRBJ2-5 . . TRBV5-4 CASSLSLQIQETQYF TGTGCCAGCAGCTTGTCGTTGCAGATACAAGAGACCCAGTACTTC
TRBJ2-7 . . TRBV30 CAWSVTVAGEQYF TGTGCCTGGAGTGTAACGGTCGCTGGTGAGCAGTACTTC
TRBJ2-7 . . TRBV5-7 CASSLSPPPRGPSSYEQYF TGTGCCAGCAGCTTAAGCCCTCCACCGAGGGGACCCAGCTCCTACGAGCAGTACTTC
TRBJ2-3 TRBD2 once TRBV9 CASAPAGFTDTQYF TGTGCCAGCGCCCCAGCGGGGTTCACAGATACGCAGTATTTT
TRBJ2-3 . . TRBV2 CASSEAGGGGTDTQYF TGTGCCAGCAGTGAAGCTGGGGGCGGGGGCACAGATACGCAGTATTTT
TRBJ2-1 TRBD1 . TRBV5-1 CASRRTGTGAHEQFF TGCGCCAGCAGACGCACCGGGACAGGGGCACATGAGCAGTTCTTC
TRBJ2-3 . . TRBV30 CAWSTRWTQYF TGTGCCTGGAGTACCCGGTGGACGCAGTATTTT
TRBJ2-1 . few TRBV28 CASSPRGQNYNEQFF TGTGCCAGCAGCCCCCGGGGTCAGAATTACAATGAGCAGTTCTTC
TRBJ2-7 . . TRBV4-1 CASSLQVRDYEQYF TGCGCCAGCAGCCTCCAGGTCAGGGACTACGAGCAGTACTTC
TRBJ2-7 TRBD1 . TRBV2 CASTGQAGYEQYF TGTGCCAGCACCGGACAGGCCGGCTACGAGCAGTACTTC
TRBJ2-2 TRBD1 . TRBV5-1 CASSKGTGTGTGELFF TGCGCCAGCAGCAAAGGGACAGGGACGGGCACCGGGGAGCTGTTTTTT
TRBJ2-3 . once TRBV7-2 CASSLVVDNTDTQYF TGTGCCAGCAGCTTAGTCGTGGACAACACAGATACGCAGTATTTT
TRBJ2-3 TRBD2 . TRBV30 CAWSVPGREWEDTQYF TGTGCCTGGAGTGTACCAGGGCGGGAGTGGGAAGATACGCAGTATTTT
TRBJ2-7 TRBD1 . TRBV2 CASSRDRGYEQYF TGTGCCAGCAGTAGGGACAGAGGCTACGAGCAGTACTTC
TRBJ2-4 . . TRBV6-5 CASSTGQSRGSIQYF TGTGCCAGCAGTACCGGACAATCCCGGGGAAGCATTCAGTACTTC
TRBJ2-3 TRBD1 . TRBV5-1 CASSLGQGQADTQYF TGCGCCAGCAGCTTAGGACAGGGTCAGGCAGATACGCAGTATTTT
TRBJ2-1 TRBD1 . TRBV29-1 CSVVGPMGRGQGNEQFF TGCAGCGTTGTAGGACCGATGGGAAGGGGGCAGGGCAATGAGCAGTTCTTC
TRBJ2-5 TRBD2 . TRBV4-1 CASSPKLAGEEETQYF TGCGCCAGCAGCCCAAAACTAGCGGGAGAGGAAGAGACCCAGTACTTC
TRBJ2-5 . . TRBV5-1 CASSQGVAETQYF TGCGCCAGCAGCCAAGGGGTAGCGGAGACCCAGTACTTC
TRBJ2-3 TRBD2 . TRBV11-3 CASSSRGPGGADTQYF TGTGCCAGCAGCTCCCGGGGCCCGGGGGGGGCAGATACGCAGTATTTT
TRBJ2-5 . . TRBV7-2 CASSSSVQETQYF TGTGCCAGCAGCTCTAGCGTCCAAGAGACCCAGTACTTC